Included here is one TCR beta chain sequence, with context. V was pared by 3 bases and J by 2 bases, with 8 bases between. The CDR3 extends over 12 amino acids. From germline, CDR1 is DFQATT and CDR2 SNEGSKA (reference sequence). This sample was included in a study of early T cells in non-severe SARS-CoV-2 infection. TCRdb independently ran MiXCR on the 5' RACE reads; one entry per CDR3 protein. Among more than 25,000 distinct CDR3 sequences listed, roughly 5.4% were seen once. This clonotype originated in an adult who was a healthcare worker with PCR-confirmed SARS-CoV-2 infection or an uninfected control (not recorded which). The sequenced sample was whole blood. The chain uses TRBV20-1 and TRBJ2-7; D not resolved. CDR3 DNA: TGCAGTGCTAGTAAGACACCCTACGAGCAGTACTTC. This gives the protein CSASKTPYEQYF.